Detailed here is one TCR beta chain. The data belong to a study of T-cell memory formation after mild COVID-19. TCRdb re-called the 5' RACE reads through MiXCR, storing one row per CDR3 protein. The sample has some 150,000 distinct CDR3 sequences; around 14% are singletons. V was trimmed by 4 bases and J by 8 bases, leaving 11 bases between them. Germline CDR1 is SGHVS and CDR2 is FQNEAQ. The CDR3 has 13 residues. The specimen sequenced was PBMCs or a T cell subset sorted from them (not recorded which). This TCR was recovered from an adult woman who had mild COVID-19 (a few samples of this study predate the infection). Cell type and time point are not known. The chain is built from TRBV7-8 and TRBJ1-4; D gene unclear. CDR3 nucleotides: TGTGCCAGCAGCTCGGGGATGTTCGAAAAACTGTTTTTT. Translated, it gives CASSSGMFEKLFF.